The 8 T cell receptor beta chains below all came from one sample that was sequenced in a study of control samples from healthy donors and cancer patients. Assay used: immunoSEQ multiplex PCR; TCRdb lists only in-frame clones, some missing. Of just under 100,000 clones detected, 85% to 95% appear once; the ten largest clones hold about 7.3%. Input material: blood. These receptor sequences come from a man between 18 and 29 years old in good health.

The J gene is TRBJ2-2, the V gene TRBV12-3 or TRBV12-4, with D hard to call. V was clipped by 3 bases and J by 9 bases, with 5 bases between them. This CDR3 is built from 11 residues. The CDR3: CASSFSRELFF. Written as DNA, the CDR3 is TGTGCCAGCAGTTTTAGTAGGGAGCTGTTTTTT.

The chain couples TRBV20-1 to TRBJ1-2, with a tentative D call TRBD1 (6 bases). Looked up from germline, CDR1 is DFQATT and CDR2 is SNEGSKA (reference sequence). CDR3 length: 11 amino acids. The CDR3 DNA is TGCAGGGGGACGGGGGCACGGGGCTACACCTTC. Amino acid sequence: CRGTGARGYTF.

This clone has just one count. This chain links TRBV20-1 with TRBJ2-1, with 10 bases lining up with TRBD2. V shed 3 bases and J 8 bases; nucleotides not matched to a gene: 10. The CDR3 spans 15 residues. Looked up from germline, CDR1 is DFQATT and CDR2 is SNEGSKA (reference sequence). The CDR3, as DNA: TGCAGTGCTAGTGAAAGCGGGAGGGCCCTCGATGAGCAGTTCTTC. Translated: CSASESGRALDEQFF.

CDR3 sequence: CASSSHRESSDEQFF. The CDR3 region has the DNA TGTGCCAGCAGTTCCCACAGGGAGTCGAGCGATGAGCAGTTCTTC. The gene calls are TRBV27 and TRBJ2-1, with a possible D match to TRBD1 (6 bases). This CDR3 spans 15 amino acids. CDR1 and CDR2 (germline): MNHEY, SMNVEV (reference sequence). The ends were cut back, 4 bases at V and 8 bases at J, with 18 bases in the middle.

The rearrangement uses TRBV3-1 (or the pseudogene TRBV3-2) and TRBJ2-2, with D possibly TRBD1 on 5 matching bases. The V end was cut by 1 base, the J end by 0 bases, with 9 bases between. From germline, CDR1 is LGHDT and CDR2 YNNKEL (reference sequence). The CDR3 loop spans 16 amino acids. CDR3: CASSQGGFANTGELFF. DNA of the CDR3: TGTGCCAGCAGCCAAGGGGGCTTCGCGAACACCGGGGAGCTGTTTTTT.

V is TRBV7-9 and J is TRBJ2-7, with D uncertain. In germline, CDR1 is SEHNR, CDR2 FQNEAQ (reference sequence). The CDR3 is 15 residues long. V was pared by 5 bases and J by 0 bases, with 14 bases between. The CDR3 loop is CASSVSISSSYEQYF. CDR3 in DNA: TGTGCCAGCAGCGTTAGCATTAGCAGCTCCTACGAGCAGTACTTC.

A few counts support this clone. This specimen includes other DNA sequences encoding the same CDR3. V is TRBV12-3 or TRBV12-4 and J is TRBJ2-1, with unresolved D. V lost 7 bases, J lost 5 bases, and 9 bases lay in between. The CDR3 is 12 amino acids. In DNA, the CDR3 is TGTGCCAGCACCCTACTTGACAATGAGCAGTTCTTC. Amino acids: CASTLLDNEQFF.

The chain employs TRBV23-1 and TRBJ2-3, with TRBD2 matching over 8 bases. TRBV23-1 is an ORF; its function is uncertain. The CDR3 runs to 21 residues. V shed 0 bases and J 1 base; nucleotides not matched to a gene: 18. This chain's CDR3 is CASSQSSTSSGPTPGTDTQYF. DNA for the CDR3: TGCGCCAGCAGTCAATCATCGACTTCTAGCGGGCCCACCCCGGGCACAGATACGCAGTATTTT.